The next 7 T cell receptor beta chains were all read from a single sample in a study of blood T cell repertoires in COVID-19 (dated by TCRdb to the early 2020s). The library was produced with the immunoSEQ multiplex PCR assay. TCRdb took this table from immuneACCESS and kept in-frame rearrangements with V and J called. Such tables lack part of the clones; where checked against another copy, unresolved V genes explain under half of the gap, and the rest is unexplained. For this sample there are about 160,000 clones; 89% appear just once. Approximately 3% of the sample is in the top ten clones. What was sequenced was peripheral blood. These receptors were collected from a man in his sixties with acute or convalescent COVID-19.

The V call is TRBV5-1, the J call TRBJ2-1; TRBD1 might be the D (5 bases). Germline values: CDR1 SGHRS, CDR2 YFSETQ. V lost 0 bases, J lost 9 bases, and 19 bases lay in between. The CDR3 has 16 residues. In DNA, the CDR3 is TGCGCCAGCAGCTTGGTGGTGACACTCAAAGGGGTTGAGCAGTTCTTC. This sequence encodes CASSLVVTLKGVEQFF. Based on the CDR3 plus reference TRBV5-1 and TRBJ2-1, the full variable domain is KAGVTQTPRYLIKTRGQQVTLSCSPISGHRSVSWYQQTPGQGLQFLFEYFSETQRNKGNFPGRFSGRQFSNSRSEMNVSTLELGDSALYLCASSLVVTLKGVEQFFGPGTRLTVL.

This clone was seen more than once but under ten times. The chain combines TRBV7-2 with TRBJ1-1; possibly TRBD1 for D (5 bases). The germline gives CDR1 SGHTA, CDR2 FQGNSA. V gave up 2 bases and J gave up 1 base, with 5 bases separating them. This CDR3 contains 13 residues. CDR3 protein: CASSLTGNTEAFF. CDR3 DNA: TGTGCCAGCAGCTTAACAGGGAACACTGAAGCTTTCTTT.

This clone came up once. The chain uses TRBV5-8 and TRBJ1-4; 7 nucleotides align to TRBD1. The J segment lost 7 bases and the V segment lost 2 bases, leaving 2 bases of the junction unmatched. The CDR3 has 13 residues. CDR1 and CDR2 from the germline V gene are SGHTS and YDEGEE. DNA for the CDR3: TGTGCCAGCAGCTTCGGGACAGCTGAAAAACTGTTTTTT. Translating gives CASSFGTAEKLFF. Full variable domain (missing parts from reference TRBV5-8 and TRBJ1-4): EAGVTQSPTHLIKTRGQQATLRCSPISGHTSVYWYQQALGLGLQFLLWYDEGEERNRGNFPPRFSGRQFPNYSSELNVNALELEDSALYLCASSFGTAEKLFFGSGTQLSVL.

V and J are TRBV18 and TRBJ2-3; D is possibly TRBD1 (5 bases). This CDR3 is built from 13 residues. Germline-derived CDR1 and CDR2 are KGHSH and LQKENI. Between the trimmed V and J ends, which lost 4 bases and 2 bases, there was a span of 7 bases. In nucleotides, the CDR3 is TGTGCCAGCTCACGACAGTCCACAGATACGCAGTATTTT. This gives the protein CASSRQSTDTQYF.

This chain uses TRBV10-2 with TRBJ1-5, with unresolved D. Trimming cost V 0 bases and J 6 bases, with 6 bases left between them. CDR3 length: 13 amino acids. Germline V gene data show CDR1 as WSHSY and CDR2 as SAAADI. CDR3 DNA sequence: TGCGCCAGCAGTGAGTCTACAATTCAGCCCCAGCATTTT. Its translation: CASSESTIQPQHF.

This clone was counted a single time. The CDR3 is CASSSPRGGSGNTIYF. The DNA of the CDR3 is TGTGCCAGCAGCTCCCCCCGCGGGGGCTCTGGAAACACCATATATTTT. The chain joins TRBV7-9 to TRBJ1-3; D might be TRBD1 (5 bases). The CDR3 runs 16 residues. Germline loops: CDR1 SEHNR, CDR2 FQNEAQ (reference sequence). V lost 4 bases to trimming and J lost 0 bases, with 13 bases between them.

This chain connects TRBV19 to TRBJ2-7; 9 nucleotides match TRBD2. This CDR3 is built from 15 residues. From germline, CDR1 is LNHDA and CDR2 SQIVND (reference sequence). The J segment lost 4 bases and the V segment lost 2 bases, leaving 6 bases of the junction unmatched. In DNA form, the CDR3 reads TGTGCCAGTAGTATAAGAAGCACTAGCGGGTACGAGCAGTACTTC. This translates into CASSIRSTSGYEQYF.